Below are 27 T cell receptor beta chains sequenced from a single sample in a study of CD8 T cells in ankylosing spondylitis. TCRdb re-analysed the 5' RACE reads in MiXCR, keeping a single row per CDR3 protein. This sample has hundreds of thousands of distinct CDR3 sequences; about a fifth occur once, and the top ten carry about 3.5%. The sequenced material came from blood, either unsorted or a sorted T cell fraction (not recorded which). These receptors were taken from a female donor with ankylosing spondylitis or in good health (not recorded which).

The table lists this clonotype with many counts. This chain links TRBV20-1 with TRBJ2-1, with TRBD2 as a possible D gene (6 bases). The CDR3 runs to 14 residues. Trimming stripped 3 bases from V and 4 bases from J, with 13 bases between. Germline CDR1 DFQATT, CDR2 SNEGSKA (reference sequence). The CDR3, as DNA: TGCAGTGCTAGGGCCCTAGCGATATACAATGAGCAGTTCTTC. Amino acid sequence: CSARALAIYNEQFF.

This clonotype has just a few counts. The V call is TRBV10-2, the J call TRBJ1-1; D ambiguous. The germline V and J ends were trimmed by 6 bases and 3 bases, with 11 bases remaining between them. The germline V gene has CDR1 WSHSY and CDR2 SAAADI. The CDR3 has 13 residues. The CDR3, as DNA: TGCGCCAGCAGACTACAGAGATACACTGAAGCTTTCTTT. This encodes CASRLQRYTEAFF.

This clonotype came up many times. This chain links TRBV29-1 with TRBJ1-1; possibly TRBD1 for D (5 bases). This CDR3 has 14 amino acids. Trimming pared 8 bases from V and 5 bases from J, leaving 21 bases between. Germline loops: CDR1 SQVTM, CDR2 ANQGSEA. CDR3 loop: CSPPRRQRRTEAFF. The CDR3 DNA reads TGCAGCCCCCCGAGGAGACAGCGGAGAACTGAAGCTTTCTTT.

This clonotype was observed a handful of times. As DNA, the CDR3 is TGTGCCAGCAGCTTAAGGGCCCGTCAGTTTGAGCAGTTCTTC. Its protein is CASSLRARQFEQFF. The gene calls are TRBV7-9 and TRBJ2-1; D remains unclear. This CDR3 has 14 amino acids. The ends were cut back, 2 bases at V and 9 bases at J, with 14 bases in the middle. The germline V gene has CDR1 SEHNR and CDR2 FQNEAQ (reference sequence).

V gene TRBV7-3 combines with J gene TRBJ2-1; 12 positions agree with TRBD2. This CDR3 has 15 amino acids. CDR1 SGHTA and CDR2 FQGTGA come from the germline V gene. The V segment lost 6 bases and the J segment 4 bases; nucleotides outside the gene matches: 4. CDR3 coding DNA: TGTGCCAGCAGTTGGACTAGCGGGGAGTACAATGAGCAGTTCTTC. The encoded protein is CASSWTSGEYNEQFF.

The chain is built from TRBV10-3 and TRBJ2-6; 8 bases map to TRBD2. The trim removed 10 bases at V and 1 base at J, leaving 12 bases unmatched. In germline, CDR1 is ENHRY, CDR2 SYGVKD. CDR3 length: 17 residues. The DNA for the CDR3 is TGTGCCACCACGAGCGGGGGTTTTAGGTCTGGGGCCAACGTCCTGACTTTC. Translating it yields CATTSGGFRSGANVLTF.

This clonotype was seen ten or more times. CDR3 sequence: CASYSGSSGEQFF. CDR3 in DNA: TGTGCCAGTTACAGCGGGAGTAGCGGTGAGCAGTTCTTC. The rearrangement links TRBV12-3 or TRBV12-4 to TRBJ2-1; TRBD2 matches at 8 bases. Germline trimming cut 9 bases from V and 9 bases from J; bases unmatched to any gene: 10. The CDR3 runs to 13 residues.

This clonotype has just a few counts. The V and J genes are TRBV10-3 and TRBJ2-1, with 13 nucleotides matching TRBD2. Germline CDR1 is ENHRY and CDR2 is SYGVKD. CDR3 length: 15 amino acids. V shed 2 bases and J 11 bases; nucleotides not matched to a gene: 6. The CDR3 DNA follows: TGTGCCATCAGTGAGGGACTAGCGGGAGAAGGGAAGCAGTTCTTC. Residues: CAISEGLAGEGKQFF.

This clonotype was found a few times. The rearrangement uses TRBV7-9 and TRBJ2-1; D is possibly TRBD2 (6 bases). The V gene lost 8 bases and the J gene lost 2 bases, with 13 bases spanning the gap. The CDR3 contains 14 residues. The germline CDR1 and CDR2 sequences are SEHNR and FQNEAQ (reference sequence). The CDR3 loop reads CASGAGGPYNEQFF. CDR3 bases: TGTGCCAGCGGGGCCGGAGGGCCCTACAATGAGCAGTTCTTC.

This clonotype was observed a single time. This chain's CDR3 is CASSPGTSGIYEQYF. CDR3 coding DNA: TGTGCCAGCAGCCCCGGGACTAGCGGGATCTATGAGCAGTACTTC. The chain combines TRBV5-4 with TRBJ2-7, with 13 nucleotides matching TRBD2. The V segment lost 4 bases and the J segment 7 bases; nucleotides outside the gene matches: 8. The CDR3 extends over 15 amino acids. Germline CDR1 is SGHNT and CDR2 is YYREEE (reference sequence).

The genes are TRBV3-1 and TRBJ2-1; tentative D call: TRBD1 (6 bases). The CDR3 loop spans 16 amino acids. From germline, CDR1 is LGHDT and CDR2 YNNKEL (reference sequence). V was pared by 4 bases and J by 2 bases, with 15 bases between. The CDR3 sequence: CASSPSQGPPYNEQFF. As DNA, the CDR3 is TGTGCCAGCAGCCCTTCACAGGGACCCCCCTACAATGAGCAGTTCTTC.

The chain recombines TRBV10-3 with TRBJ2-7; 8 nucleotides align to TRBD1. V dropped 5 bases and J dropped 2; count of bases not matched to a gene: 5. In germline, CDR1 is ENHRY, CDR2 SYGVKD. The CDR3 contains 14 residues. The CDR3 spells CAISPGQGTYEQYF. The CDR3 coding sequence is TGTGCCATCAGTCCCGGACAGGGTACCTACGAGCAGTACTTC.

The V and J genes are TRBV2 and TRBJ2-7, with 11 bases identical to TRBD1. Trimming took 4 bases from V and 2 from J; bases not matched to a gene: 1. The CDR3 contains 14 residues. The germline V gene encodes CDR1 SNHLY and CDR2 FYNNEI. The CDR3 region has the DNA TGTGCCAGCAGTGGGGGACAGGGGGCCTACGAGCAGTACTTC. Protein product: CASSGGQGAYEQYF.

This clonotype has just a few counts. The chain employs TRBV29-1 and TRBJ2-1; D gene unclear. Germline assignment: CDR1 SQVTM and CDR2 ANQGSEA. V lost 7 bases and J lost 4, with 11 bases in between. CDR3 length equals 12 residues. The CDR3: CSATSTYNEQFF. For the CDR3, the DNA is TGCAGCGCCACTTCCACTTACAATGAGCAGTTCTTC.

Only a few counts were recorded for this clonotype. J is TRBJ2-7 and V is TRBV20-1, with D maybe TRBD1 (6 bases). Looked up from germline, CDR1 is DFQATT and CDR2 is SNEGSKA (reference sequence). CDR3 length: 11 residues. Deletions cut 5 bases from V and 7 bases from J, with 12 bases between. CDR3 coding DNA: TGCAGTGCTGGGGGCCTCGGGGAGCAGTACTTC. This codes for CSAGGLGEQYF.

J is TRBJ1-3 and V is TRBV6-1; 7 bases agree with TRBD1. The ends lost 7 bases at V and 4 bases at J; junction bases unmatched: 10. The CDR3 is 15 residues long. The germline V gene encodes CDR1 MNHNS and CDR2 SASEGT. DNA for the CDR3: TGTGCCAGCAATCCAGGCAGGGGGGAAGGAAACACCATATATTTT. Its translation: CASNPGRGEGNTIYF.

In DNA, the CDR3 is TGTGCCATCAGTGGAAAGCGGGGAAGCACAGATACGCAGTATTTT. Amino acid sequence: CAISGKRGSTDTQYF. This sequence joins TRBV10-3 and TRBJ2-3, with TRBD2 identical over 7 bases. Per the germline V gene, CDR1 is ENHRY and CDR2 is SYGVKD. V shed 4 bases and J 0 bases; nucleotides not matched to a gene: 4. This CDR3 has 15 residues.

This clonotype was picked up a small number of times. The genes are TRBV18 and TRBJ2-1; 9 nucleotides agree with TRBD1. The length of the CDR3 is 16 residues. Germline loops: CDR1 KGHSH, CDR2 LQKENI. V gave up 5 bases and J gave up 10 bases; unmatched junction bases: 15. The CDR3 region has the DNA TGTGCCAGCTCAATTACCGGGACAGGGACTTTCGGAGAGCAGTTCTTC. Encoded protein: CASSITGTGTFGEQFF.

The chain carries TRBV7-3 and TRBJ2-7; D is unclear. This CDR3 region has 14 residues. V shed 5 bases and J shed 2 bases, with 13 bases lying between them. The germline V gene has CDR1 SGHTA and CDR2 FQGTGA. The CDR3 sequence is CASSPSSPPYEQYF. In DNA, the CDR3 is TGTGCCAGCAGCCCTTCCTCCCCTCCCTACGAGCAGTACTTC.

At least ten counts were recorded for this clonotype. The chain couples TRBV29-1 to TRBJ1-2, with D perhaps TRBD1 (6 bases). Germline V CDR1 and CDR2: SQVTM, ANQGSEA. The V end lost 4 bases, the J end lost 6 bases, and 15 bases lay between the germline ends. The CDR3 length is 13 residues. The CDR3 loop reads CSVGQVIVDGYTF. As DNA, the CDR3 is TGCAGCGTTGGACAGGTTATTGTGGATGGCTACACCTTC.

This sequence joins TRBV4-3 and TRBJ2-6; TRBD2 is a possible D gene (5 bases). The CDR3 loop spans 17 amino acids. Per germline, CDR1 LGHNA and CDR2 YSLEER. Between the trimmed V and J ends, which lost 3 bases and 3 bases, there was a span of 15 bases. The CDR3 DNA reads as TGCGCCAGCAGCCAGGGAGCTTACGGCGGTGGGGCCAACGTCCTGACTTTC. Amino acids: CASSQGAYGGGANVLTF.

V gene TRBV20-1 combines with J gene TRBJ2-3; D not certain. V was trimmed by 6 bases and J by 6 bases, leaving 16 bases between them. This CDR3 has 13 residues. Germline CDR1 DFQATT, CDR2 SNEGSKA (reference sequence). The CDR3 sequence is CSAYQSAVDTQYF. CDR3 nucleotide sequence: TGCAGTGCCTACCAGAGCGCGGTGGATACGCAGTATTTT.

This chain joins TRBV12-3 or TRBV12-4 and TRBJ1-6, with 8 bases lining up with TRBD1. The CDR3 extends over 14 amino acids. After removal of 6 bases from V and 10 bases from J, the junction contained 8 bases not matched to a gene. The CDR3 DNA reads as TGTGCCAGCAGACGTACAGGGGGAGAGTCACCCCTCCACTTT. The encoded protein is CASRRTGGESPLHF.

The gene calls are TRBV5-1 and TRBJ1-4; D is undetermined. Germline V lookup: CDR1 SGHRS, CDR2 YFSETQ. This CDR3 has 14 amino acids. V was shortened by 0 bases and J by 8 bases, with 11 bases between the two germline ends. Written as DNA, the CDR3 is TGCGCCAGCAGCTTGGAAGGGAGACGGGAAAAACTGTTTTTT. It is translated as CASSLEGRREKLFF.

The V call is TRBV5-5, the J call TRBJ1-1; maybe TRBD1 (5 bases). The CDR3 covers 14 residues. Trimming removed 4 bases at V and 0 bases at J, with 10 bases between. Germline V gene lookup returns CDR1 SGHKS and CDR2 YYEKEE (reference sequence). The CDR3 bases are TGTGCCAGCAGCCCAGGGTTTTTGAACACTGAAGCTTTCTTT. Translating it yields CASSPGFLNTEAFF.

This clonotype was counted between two and nine times. The rearrangement joins TRBV12-3 or TRBV12-4 to TRBJ2-1; perhaps TRBD2 as D (6 bases). Trimming stripped 3 bases from V and 5 bases from J, with 11 bases between. The CDR3 covers 14 residues. The CDR3 sequence is CASSLWGVDNEQFF. The DNA for the CDR3 is TGTGCCAGCAGTTTGTGGGGGGTGGACAATGAGCAGTTCTTC.

This clonotype was observed a handful of times. V and J are TRBV25-1 and TRBJ1-2; 7 bases agree with TRBD1. The CDR3 is 15 amino acids. V lost 0 bases, J lost 5 bases, and 6 bases stayed unmatched. Germline V CDR1 and CDR2: MGHDK, SYGVNS. CDR3 sequence: CASSEYRDRSYGYTF. The CDR3 DNA sequence: TGTGCCAGCAGTGAATATCGGGACAGATCTTATGGCTACACCTTC.